The next 11 T cell receptor beta chains were all read from a single sample in a study of beta chain features in type 1 diabetes. The sequenced template was cDNA made from the entire isolated RNA. The protocol was immunoSEQ multiplex PCR, while the TCRdb copy is restricted to in-frame clones and leaves out a portion. The sample comprises approximately 120,000 clones, almost 40% of which are singletons, and approximately 0.065% rests with the top ten. Sequences were obtained from stem cell memory CD4+ T cells from blood. The receptors originated from a woman younger than 30 in good health.

With respect to this clone: An end of the junction does not agree with germline; a read error may underlie this. The rearrangement joins TRBV7-7 to TRBJ2-1; tentatively, D is TRBD1 (7 bases). CDR1 and CDR2 from the germline V gene are SSHAT and FNYEAQ (reference sequence). The CDR3 contains 14 residues. The CDR3 DNA reads TGTGCTAGCAGCGCCGGGGGACAGAACAATGAGCAGTTCTTC. The encoded protein is CASSAGGQNNEQFF.

This clone has only a few counts. This sequence joins TRBV7-3 and TRBJ2-6; D is unresolved. This CDR3 has 15 amino acids. Germline lookup yields CDR1 SGHTA and CDR2 FQGTGA. Deletions cut 3 bases from V and 0 bases from J, with 6 bases between. The CDR3 region has the DNA TGTGCCAGCAGCTTCGGCGGCTCTGGGGCCAACGTCCTGACTTTC. It codes for CASSFGGSGANVLTF. Full variable domain (rest looked up from reference TRBV7-3 and TRBJ2-6): GAGVSQTPSNKVTEKGKYVELRCDPISGHTALYWYRQSLGQGPEFLIYFQGTGAADDSGLPNDRFFAVRPEGSVSTLKIQRTERGDSAVYLCASSFGGSGANVLTFGAGSRLTVL.

The chain uses TRBV28 and TRBJ2-3; 8 positions agree with TRBD1. This CDR3 comprises 15 residues. Trimming removed 6 bases from V and 3 bases from J; junction bases left unmatched: 8. The germline V gene has CDR1 MDHEN and CDR2 SYDVKM. The CDR3: CASRDSTGATDTQYF. The DNA of the CDR3 is TGTGCCAGCAGGGATTCGACAGGGGCGACAGATACGCAGTATTTT.

V is TRBV5-1 and J is TRBJ2-5, with D tentatively TRBD1 (6 bases). The germline gives CDR1 SGHRS, CDR2 YFSETQ. The ends were cut back, 2 bases at V and 4 bases at J, with 12 bases in the middle. The CDR3 sequence is 14 residues long. Here the CDR3 reads CASSFRGQAETQYF. The CDR3 bases are TGCGCCAGCAGCTTTCGGGGACAAGCAGAGACCCAGTACTTC.

The rearrangement links TRBV6-5 to TRBJ1-2; D possibly corresponds to TRBD1 (5 bases). Trimming removed 6 bases at V and 4 bases at J, with 15 bases between. The CDR3 extends over 14 amino acids. Germline CDR1 MNHEY, CDR2 SVGAGI. The chain's CDR3 is CASSSSPGGYGYTF. As DNA, the CDR3 is TGTGCCAGCAGCTCTTCCCCCGGGGGCTATGGCTACACCTTC.

This clone was seen a handful of times. The V call is TRBV6-6, the J call TRBJ2-1; 9 bases are a match to TRBD1. The germline gives CDR1 MNHNY, CDR2 SVGAGI (reference sequence). This CDR3 comprises 14 residues. Trimming took 6 bases from V and 6 from J; bases not matched to a gene: 6. The CDR3 loop reads CASRGQGWGNEQFF. CDR3 in DNA: TGTGCCAGCAGGGGACAGGGATGGGGCAATGAGCAGTTCTTC.

The chain uses TRBV30 and TRBJ1-1; no clear D gene. Between the trimmed V and J ends, which lost 0 bases and 4 bases, there was a span of 12 bases. This CDR3 comprises 14 residues. From germline, CDR1 is GTSNPN and CDR2 SVGIG (reference sequence). The CDR3 reads CAWSVGGGVTEAFF. The DNA for the CDR3 is TGTGCCTGGAGTGTAGGTGGCGGGGTCACTGAAGCTTTCTTT.

The chain couples TRBV19 to TRBJ2-2, with D maybe TRBD1 (6 bases). The CDR3 loop spans 17 amino acids. CDR1 and CDR2 from the germline V gene are LNHDA and SQIVND (reference sequence). Deletions cut 6 bases from V and 0 bases from J, with 17 bases between. The CDR3 loop reads CASRGLRGGTNTGELFF. CDR3 DNA sequence: TGTGCCAGTAGAGGTCTCAGGGGTGGGACGAACACCGGGGAGCTGTTTTTT.

The chain joins TRBV7-2 to TRBJ2-3, with D tentatively TRBD2 (6 bases). The CDR3 totals 15 residues. Trimming cost V 1 base and J 4 bases, with 12 bases left between them. CDR1 and CDR2 (germline): SGHTA, FQGNSA. Written as DNA, the CDR3 is TGTGCCAGCAGCTTAGGGGAGGTCATGTCAGATACGCAGTATTTT. Its translation: CASSLGEVMSDTQYF.

This clone turned up a few times. The chain is built from TRBV28 and TRBJ2-7; 7 positions match TRBD2. CDR3 length: 12 amino acids. Trimming took 7 bases from V and 4 from J; bases not matched to a gene: 4. The germline gives CDR1 MDHEN, CDR2 SYDVKM. This CDR3 reads CASTRGGYEQYF. CDR3 DNA: TGTGCCAGCACACGCGGGGGATACGAGCAGTACTTC.

The sample holds a few counts of this clone. This chain connects TRBV28 to TRBJ1-1; D gene ambiguous. The ends were cut back, 5 bases at V and 1 base at J, with 17 bases in the middle. This CDR3 is 16 amino acids long. Germline assignment: CDR1 MDHEN and CDR2 SYDVKM. The CDR3 region has the DNA TGTGCCAGCAGTGATACTGGGTGGACTACGAACACTGAAGCTTTCTTT. Protein sequence: CASSDTGWTTNTEAFF.